The clone carrying this T cell receptor beta chain was counted a few times. Its specificity is not known. TCRdb's table, derived via immunoSEQ multiplex PCR, lists solely in-frame clones and lacks some. This table has 95,000 to 100,000 clones, 80% to 90% appearing once. V lost 3 bases to trimming and J lost 5 bases; unmatched junction nucleotides: 3. The CDR3 is 13 amino acids. This specimen comes from a study of T cell responses to AZD1222 COVID-19 vaccine. In the study overall: Recipients boosted at about 4 weeks or about 12 weeks are pooled.

Broader study findings: Among AZD1222 vaccinees, only six were seropositive at baseline. Vaccine-related CD4 TCRs covered spike, predominating at 160-218 and 743-854. Spike-specific TCRs gained breadth and depth after people received two AZD1222 doses.

The clonotype comes from an adult in good health. Sequences were derived from peripheral blood, sampled on day 0 of AZD1222 vaccination. The rearrangement uses TRBV12-3 or TRBV12-4 and TRBJ2-7, with TRBD1 matching 8 bases. The CDR3 bases are TGTGCCAGCAGTTTGCAGGGGGCTGACGAGCAGTACTTC. It is translated as CASSLQGADEQYF.